A single sample is the source of the 32 T cell receptor beta chains below, sequenced in a study of blood T cell repertoires in COVID-19. The assay was immunoSEQ multiplex PCR, and TCRdb's table has in-frame clones only and misses some. The table records around 370,000 clones, around 87% of them present only once. The sample consisted of peripheral blood. These receptors all stem from a woman aged 45-65 years with COVID-19, enrolled during active disease.

This chain joins TRBV5-1 and TRBJ2-5; D possibly corresponds to TRBD2 (5 bases). Trimming cost V 2 bases and J 1 base, with 15 bases left between them. Germline V gene lookup returns CDR1 SGHRS and CDR2 YFSETQ. The CDR3 extends over 16 amino acids. CDR3 sequence reads: CASSLTGSRLQETQYF. The CDR3 DNA reads as TGCGCCAGCAGCTTAACTGGGAGCCGACTCCAAGAGACCCAGTACTTC.

The chain uses TRBV27 and TRBJ1-2, with D maybe TRBD1 (6 bases). Trimming removed 8 bases at V and 4 bases at J, with 14 bases between. Germline V gene data show CDR1 as MNHEY and CDR2 as SMNVEV (reference sequence). This CDR3 comprises 13 residues. The CDR3: CASHSGGAYGYTF. The DNA of the CDR3 is TGTGCCAGCCACTCGGGGGGCGCCTATGGCTACACCTTC.

V and J are TRBV6-5 and TRBJ1-1, with a possible D match to TRBD1 (6 bases). The V end lost 0 bases, the J end lost 8 bases, and 16 bases lay between the germline ends. In germline, CDR1 is MNHEY, CDR2 SVGAGI. The CDR3 is 15 amino acids. CDR3 sequence reads: CASSYSSAQGLEAFF. The CDR3 nucleotides are TGTGCCAGCAGTTACTCGAGTGCACAGGGCCTAGAAGCTTTCTTT.

The chain recombines TRBV11-3 with TRBJ2-4; 12 bases map to TRBD2. CDR3 size: 15 residues. Germline-derived CDR1 and CDR2 are SGHNT and YENEEA. With V trimmed by 5 bases and J by 4 bases, 3 bases remained unmatched. CDR3 sequence (DNA): TGTGCCAGCAGCCGGCTAGCGGGAGGGAAAAACATTCAGTACTTC. Translated, it gives CASSRLAGGKNIQYF.

The V call is TRBV5-6, the J call TRBJ1-2; D is uncertain. Germline V gene lookup returns CDR1 SGHDT and CDR2 YYEEEE. The CDR3 is 15 residues long. The ends were cut back, 1 base at V and 5 bases at J, with 15 bases in the middle. Written as DNA, the CDR3 is TGTGCCAGCAGCTTGAAACCTGGGAGCACTTATGGCTACACCTTC. Its translation: CASSLKPGSTYGYTF.

The chain couples TRBV5-1 to TRBJ2-5, with 10 bases lining up with TRBD2. Trimming cost V 5 bases and J 1 base; bases outside gene matches: 8. The CDR3 runs 16 residues. Germline V gives CDR1 SGHRS, CDR2 YFSETQ. CDR3 nucleotide sequence: TGCGCCAGCAGTTTTTCTAGCGGGAGAGGCCAAGAGACCCAGTACTTC. Protein: CASSFSSGRGQETQYF.

This chain connects TRBV10-3 to TRBJ2-5; D may be TRBD1 (6 bases). Germline V CDR1 and CDR2: ENHRY, SYGVKD. Trimming shortened V by 6 bases and J by 5 bases, and 19 bases separated the two germline ends. This CDR3 spans 15 amino acids. The CDR3 sequence is CAIRPTGIGQETQYF. The CDR3 region has the DNA TGTGCCATCAGGCCCACAGGGATCGGTCAGGAGACCCAGTACTTC.

There are a few counts of this clone. Here the CDR3 DNA reads TGCGCCAGCAGCCAAGATATTGGCAGGGGATACACCGGGGAGCTGTTTTTT. It translates to CASSQDIGRGYTGELFF. This chain connects TRBV4-1 to TRBJ2-2; D might be TRBD1 (6 bases). V dropped 0 bases and J dropped 3 bases, with 14 bases sitting between them. Germline V CDR1 and CDR2: MGHRA, YSYEKL. The CDR3 has 17 residues.

The chain is built from TRBV6-1 and TRBJ1-1; 7 bases map to TRBD1. Germline loops: CDR1 MNHNS, CDR2 SASEGT. This CDR3 has 15 amino acids. The junction had 4 bases not matched to a gene; V was cut back by 2 bases and J by 1 base. CDR3 in DNA: TGTGCCAGCAGTGAAAGGGGGCAGCCGAACACTGAAGCTTTCTTT. Protein product: CASSERGQPNTEAFF.

This clone was seen a handful of times. CDR3 residues: CASSMTSGSYEQYF. In DNA form, the CDR3 reads TGTGCCAGTAGTATGACTAGCGGGAGTTACGAGCAGTACTTC. This chain uses TRBV19 with TRBJ2-7; TRBD2 agrees at 12 bases. The CDR3 contains 14 residues. V was clipped by 3 bases and J by 4 bases; unmatched bases: 1. Germline CDR1 LNHDA, CDR2 SQIVND (reference sequence).

The chain uses TRBV7-2 and TRBJ2-3, with 12 bases matching TRBD2. The CDR3 has 15 amino acids. Germline-derived CDR1 and CDR2 are SGHTA and FQGNSA. The trim removed 5 bases at V and 4 bases at J, leaving 4 bases unmatched. For the CDR3, the DNA is TGTGCCAGCAGCGCACTAGCGGGAGGTCCAGATACGCAGTATTTT. It encodes CASSALAGGPDTQYF.

The rearrangement joins TRBV6-2 or TRBV6-3 to TRBJ2-5, with TRBD2 matching over 14 bases. In germline, CDR1 is MNHEY, CDR2 SVGEGT. The CDR3 sequence is 17 residues long. Trimming removed 6 bases from V and 1 base from J; junction bases left unmatched: 7. CDR3 nucleotides: TGTGCCAGCAGCCGCTGGACTAGCGGGAGGCCCCAAGAGACCCAGTACTTC. Protein sequence: CASSRWTSGRPQETQYF.

This chain uses TRBV9 with TRBJ1-6, with 8 bases lining up with TRBD1. CDR1 is SGDLS and CDR2 is YYNGEE in the germline V gene. This CDR3 is built from 15 residues. J gave up 6 bases and V 4 bases, and 6 bases lay outside the gene matches. CDR3 DNA sequence: TGTGCCAGCAGCCCCCGGACAGGGAGTAATTCACCCCTCCACTTT. Encoded protein: CASSPRTGSNSPLHF.

There are many counts of this clone. This rearrangement joins TRBV27 to TRBJ2-1; weak D call: TRBD2 (6 bases). Between the trimmed V and J ends, which lost 4 bases and 9 bases, there was a span of 19 bases. The CDR3 is 15 residues long. The germline gives CDR1 MNHEY, CDR2 SMNVEV (reference sequence). The CDR3 reads CASSSRGGADGEQFF. CDR3 nucleotides: TGTGCCAGCAGTTCCCGGGGCGGGGCTGACGGTGAGCAGTTCTTC.

J is TRBJ1-1 and V is TRBV19, with TRBD1 identical over 8 bases. The CDR3 spans 14 residues. Germline CDR1 is LNHDA and CDR2 is SQIVND (reference sequence). With V trimmed by 5 bases and J by 1 base, 3 bases remained unmatched. For the CDR3, the DNA is TGTGCCAGTAGTTGGACAGGGTCGAACACTGAAGCTTTCTTT. Translated: CASSWTGSNTEAFF.

V is TRBV19 and J is TRBJ2-1, with TRBD2 identical over 9 bases. Germline assignment: CDR1 LNHDA and CDR2 SQIVND (reference sequence). The CDR3 is made up of 15 amino acids. V lost 5 bases, J lost 6 bases, and 8 bases stayed unmatched. CDR3 DNA: TGTGCCAGTAGTGAGGGGGGCGGGAGGGCCAATGAGCAGTTCTTC. Encoded protein: CASSEGGGRANEQFF.

This clone was recorded only once. The CDR3 here is CASSSRGGVAGYTF. The CDR3 coding sequence is TGTGCCAGCAGCTCTAGGGGGGGGGTTGCTGGCTACACCTTC. This rearrangement joins TRBV11-2 to TRBJ1-2, with TRBD1 as a possible D gene (6 bases). CDR1 is SGHAT and CDR2 is FQNNGV in the germline V gene. This CDR3 comprises 14 residues. Between the trimmed V and J ends, which lost 4 bases and 7 bases, there was a span of 16 bases.

This clone has a handful of counts. CDR3 amino acids: CASSEHSGSLDEQYF. DNA for the CDR3: TGCGCCAGCAGTGAACATAGCGGGAGTTTGGACGAGCAGTACTTC. The genes are TRBV10-1 and TRBJ2-7, with TRBD2 identical over 9 bases. V dropped 3 bases and J dropped 5; count of bases not matched to a gene: 8. CDR3 length equals 15 residues. The germline V gene encodes CDR1 WNHNN and CDR2 SYGVQD (reference sequence).

The chain links TRBV19 to TRBJ2-6; TRBD1 agrees at 10 bases. V shed 5 bases and J 0 bases; nucleotides not matched to a gene: 4. Germline V gives CDR1 LNHDA, CDR2 SQIVND (reference sequence). This CDR3 region has 17 residues. The CDR3 sequence: CASSSGQGSSGANVLTF. The CDR3 nucleotides are TGTGCCAGTAGTTCGGGACAGGGGTCCTCTGGGGCCAACGTCCTGACTTTC.

The chain carries TRBV11-2 and TRBJ1-1; 9 bases align to TRBD1. CDR1 and CDR2 from the germline V gene are SGHAT and FQNNGV. This CDR3 comprises 15 residues. V was clipped by 5 bases and J by 1 base; unmatched bases: 5. In DNA, the CDR3 is TGTGCCAGCAGCACTAGGGGACAGGGGAACACTGAAGCTTTCTTT. It specifies CASSTRGQGNTEAFF. Based on the CDR3 plus reference TRBV11-2 and TRBJ1-1, the full variable domain is EAGVAQSPRYKIIEKRQSVAFWCNPISGHATLYWYQQILGQGPKLLIQFQNNGVVDDSQLPKDRFSAERLKGVDSTLKIQPAKLEDSAVYLCASSTRGQGNTEAFFGQGTRLTVV.

The chain employs TRBV5-4 and TRBJ2-1; 7 bases are shared with TRBD1. V was pared by 0 bases and J by 9 bases, with 6 bases of the junction left unmatched. The CDR3 sequence is 14 residues long. The germline V gene has CDR1 SGHNT and CDR2 YYREEE (reference sequence). CDR3 protein: CASSLARTGGEQFF. The CDR3 DNA is TGTGCCAGCAGCTTGGCCAGGACAGGAGGTGAGCAGTTCTTC.

On this clone: This CDR3 is also generated by other DNA sequences in the sample. The chain joins TRBV10-3 to TRBJ2-7; D not resolved. V lost 8 bases and J lost 0, with 5 bases in between. The V gene's germline CDR1 is ENHRY and CDR2 SYGVKD. The length of the CDR3 is 11 residues. Here the CDR3 reads CAISGSYEQYF. The CDR3 DNA sequence: TGTGCCATCTCGGGCTCCTACGAGCAGTACTTC.

J is TRBJ2-7 and V is TRBV5-4; TRBD1 is a possible D gene (6 bases). The CDR3 has 13 amino acids. Trimming took 4 bases from V and 1 from J, leaving 9 bases between them. From germline, CDR1 is SGHNT and CDR2 YYREEE (reference sequence). Here the CDR3 DNA reads TGTGCCAGCAGCCGAGGACAGTCCTACGAGCAGTACTTC. The encoded protein is CASSRGQSYEQYF.

This clone was seen a single time. The genes are TRBV27 and TRBJ1-1, with TRBD1 as a possible D gene (5 bases). The length of the CDR3 is 17 residues. Germline V CDR1 and CDR2: MNHEY, SMNVEV (reference sequence). Deletions cut 6 bases from V and 5 bases from J, with 25 bases between. CDR3 in amino acids: CASRSFTFGGGWTEAFF. The CDR3 nucleotides are TGTGCCAGCAGATCCTTCACATTTGGGGGGGGGTGGACTGAAGCTTTCTTT.

The V gene is TRBV9, the J gene TRBJ1-4, with 8 bases matching TRBD1. The CDR3 sequence is 13 residues long. V shed 7 bases and J 7 bases; nucleotides not matched to a gene: 6. Germline CDR1 reads SGDLS; CDR2 reads YYNGEE. The CDR3, as DNA: TGTGCCAGCGGCCTTACAGGGGGTGAAAAACTGTTTTTT. Translating gives CASGLTGGEKLFF.

This clone was counted only a few times. V gene TRBV3-1 (or the pseudogene TRBV3-2) combines with J gene TRBJ2-7, with 7 bases matching TRBD1. This CDR3 comprises 12 residues. The germline V gene encodes CDR1 LGHDT and CDR2 YNNKEL (reference sequence). J gave up 4 bases and V 6 bases, and 3 bases lay outside the gene matches. The CDR3 sequence is CASRLQGYEQYF. In nucleotides, the CDR3 is TGTGCCAGCAGACTACAGGGGTACGAGCAGTACTTC.

The chain combines TRBV21-1 with TRBJ1-5; the D call of TRBD1 is as the table states it, not checked on the DNA. TRBV21-1 is termed a pseudogene. The CDR3 is made up of 15 amino acids. This CDR3 is CVSSKSGGTNQPQHF. The CDR3 DNA reads TGTGTCAGCAGCAAATCTGGGGGCACCAATCAGCCCCAGCATTTT.

The CDR3 loop reads CASSNGQNSNQPQHF. Written as DNA, the CDR3 is TGTGCCAGTAGTAACGGACAGAATAGCAATCAGCCCCAGCATTTT. V and J are TRBV19 and TRBJ1-5; D possibly corresponds to TRBD1 (6 bases). Germline CDR1 and CDR2: LNHDA and SQIVND (reference sequence). The CDR3 spans 15 residues. V was clipped by 4 bases and J by 0 bases, with 10 bases between them.

Regarding this clone: This sample also contains other DNA sequences that code for the same CDR3. J is TRBJ2-2 and V is TRBV5-1; D may be TRBD2 (7 bases). This CDR3 spans 18 amino acids. Germline CDR1 is SGHRS and CDR2 is YFSETQ. The V gene lost 0 bases and the J gene lost 1 base, with 16 bases spanning the gap. CDR3 region: CASSLGILGGRNTGELFF. CDR3 bases: TGCGCCAGCAGCTTGGGCATCTTGGGGGGGCGGAACACCGGGGAGCTGTTTTTT.

This chain uses TRBV15 with TRBJ1-2, with 7 bases identical to TRBD1. The length of the CDR3 is 17 residues. Germline CDR1 LNHNV, CDR2 YYDKDF (reference sequence). V shed 0 bases and J 5 bases; nucleotides not matched to a gene: 12. CDR3 nucleotide sequence: TGTGCCACCAGCAGAGATCTCTGGGACAGCCATAAGTATGGCTACACCTTC. Translated: CATSRDLWDSHKYGYTF.

Here the CDR3 reads CASSPSLTGAGDTQYF. CDR3 coding DNA: TGTGCCAGCTCACCCTCTTTGACAGGGGCTGGGGATACGCAGTATTTT. The chain combines TRBV18 with TRBJ2-3; TRBD1 aligns across 8 bases. V lost 3 bases, J lost 6 bases, and 11 bases stayed unmatched. Germline lookup yields CDR1 KGHSH and CDR2 LQKENI. The CDR3 consists of 16 residues.

This chain joins TRBV7-3 and TRBJ1-1; D is uncertain. CDR1 and CDR2 from the germline V gene are SGHTA and FQGTGA. Trimming pared 1 base from V and 11 bases from J, leaving 14 bases between. The CDR3 loop spans 13 amino acids. CDR3 sequence reads: CASSLNSGSRAFF. The CDR3 DNA sequence: TGTGCCAGCAGCTTAAATTCAGGATCCCGGGCTTTCTTT.